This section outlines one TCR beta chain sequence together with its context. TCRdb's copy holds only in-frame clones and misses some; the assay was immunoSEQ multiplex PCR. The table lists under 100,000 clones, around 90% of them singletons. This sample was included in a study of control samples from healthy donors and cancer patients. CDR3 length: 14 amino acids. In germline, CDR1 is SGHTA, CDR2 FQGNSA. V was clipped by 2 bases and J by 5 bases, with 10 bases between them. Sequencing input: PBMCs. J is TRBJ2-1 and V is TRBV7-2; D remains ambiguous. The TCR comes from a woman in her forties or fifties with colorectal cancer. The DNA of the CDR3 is TGTGCCAGCAGCTTATATGTTGGAGACAATGAGCAGTTCTTC. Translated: CASSLYVGDNEQFF.